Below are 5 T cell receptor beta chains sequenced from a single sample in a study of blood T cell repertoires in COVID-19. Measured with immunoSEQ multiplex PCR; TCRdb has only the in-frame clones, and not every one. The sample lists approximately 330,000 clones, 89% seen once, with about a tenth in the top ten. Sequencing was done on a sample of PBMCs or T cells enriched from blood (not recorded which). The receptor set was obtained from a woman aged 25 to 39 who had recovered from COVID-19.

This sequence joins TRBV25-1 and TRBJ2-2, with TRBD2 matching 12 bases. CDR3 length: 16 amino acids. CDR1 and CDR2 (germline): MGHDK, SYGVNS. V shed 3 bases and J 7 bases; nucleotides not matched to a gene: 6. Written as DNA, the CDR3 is TGTGCCAGCAGTGACCTAGCGGGAGGGCCGGGCGGGGAGCTGTTTTTT. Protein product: CASSDLAGGPGGELFF.

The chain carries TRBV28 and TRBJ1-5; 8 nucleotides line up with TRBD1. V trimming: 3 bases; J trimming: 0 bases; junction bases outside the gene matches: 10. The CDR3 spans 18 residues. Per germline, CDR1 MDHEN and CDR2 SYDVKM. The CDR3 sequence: CASSFGVGQGYSNQPQHF. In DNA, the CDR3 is TGTGCCAGCAGTTTTGGTGTTGGACAGGGCTATAGCAATCAGCCCCAGCATTTT.

The DNA of the CDR3 is TGTGCCAGCAGTTATACTTCGTTACGGTCACCCCTCCACTTT. This codes for CASSYTSLRSPLHF. The chain recombines TRBV6-5 with TRBJ1-6; D remains ambiguous. The germline V gene encodes CDR1 MNHEY and CDR2 SVGAGI. CDR3 length: 14 amino acids. V was cut by 3 bases and J by 10 bases, with 13 bases left in between.

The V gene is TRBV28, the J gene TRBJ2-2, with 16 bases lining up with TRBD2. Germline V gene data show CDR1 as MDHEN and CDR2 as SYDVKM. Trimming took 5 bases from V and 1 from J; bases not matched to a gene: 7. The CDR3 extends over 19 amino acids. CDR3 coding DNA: TGTGCCAGCAGTATCCAGGGACTAGCGGGAGGGAGGAACACCGGGGAGCTGTTTTTT. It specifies CASSIQGLAGGRNTGELFF.

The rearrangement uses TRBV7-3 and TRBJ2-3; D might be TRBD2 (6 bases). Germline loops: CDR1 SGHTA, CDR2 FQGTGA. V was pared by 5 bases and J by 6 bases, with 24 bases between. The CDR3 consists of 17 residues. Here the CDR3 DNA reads TGTGCCAGCAGCCTTGGGCCCGGGACTCGGTTTACGGATACGCAGTATTTT. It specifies CASSLGPGTRFTDTQYF.